This T cell receptor beta chain emerged from a study of blood T cell repertoires in COVID-19. Study in general: T cells, B-cell-depleted T cells, or PBMCs provided the cDNA or gDNA that served as material.

Germline V gene data show CDR1 as MNHEY and CDR2 as SVGAGI. The CDR3 covers 15 residues. V shed 5 bases and J 3 bases; nucleotides not matched to a gene: 7. In the source study's methods: Nucleated cell number was recorded as an estimate derived from reference gene primer amplification. Repertoires were generated with immunoSEQ multiplex PCR, while TCRdb's copy carries only in-frame clones and drops some. V and J calls and clone size follow that table, whereas D and trimming were derived from the DNA. This table has around 250,000 clones, roughly 85% appearing once. This chain joins TRBV6-5 and TRBJ2-7, with TRBD1 identical over 10 bases. This TCR derives from a man in his fifties or sixties with active or convalescent COVID-19. What was sequenced was peripheral blood. DNA of the CDR3: TGTGCCAGCAGTCCTCTGACAGGGGGCCGCTACGAGCAGTACTTC. Protein sequence: CASSPLTGGRYEQYF.